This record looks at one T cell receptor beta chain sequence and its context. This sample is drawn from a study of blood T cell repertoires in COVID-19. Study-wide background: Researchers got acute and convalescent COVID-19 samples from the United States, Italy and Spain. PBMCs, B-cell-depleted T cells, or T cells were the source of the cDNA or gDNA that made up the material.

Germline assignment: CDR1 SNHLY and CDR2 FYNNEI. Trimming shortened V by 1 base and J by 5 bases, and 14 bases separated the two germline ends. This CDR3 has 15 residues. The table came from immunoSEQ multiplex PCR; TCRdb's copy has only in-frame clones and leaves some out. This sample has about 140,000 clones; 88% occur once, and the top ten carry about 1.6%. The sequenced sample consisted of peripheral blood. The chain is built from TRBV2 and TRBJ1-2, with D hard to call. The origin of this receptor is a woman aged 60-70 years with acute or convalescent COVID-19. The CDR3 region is CASSEGNSLSYGYTF. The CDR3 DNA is TGTGCCAGCAGTGAAGGGAACAGCCTTAGTTATGGCTACACCTTC.